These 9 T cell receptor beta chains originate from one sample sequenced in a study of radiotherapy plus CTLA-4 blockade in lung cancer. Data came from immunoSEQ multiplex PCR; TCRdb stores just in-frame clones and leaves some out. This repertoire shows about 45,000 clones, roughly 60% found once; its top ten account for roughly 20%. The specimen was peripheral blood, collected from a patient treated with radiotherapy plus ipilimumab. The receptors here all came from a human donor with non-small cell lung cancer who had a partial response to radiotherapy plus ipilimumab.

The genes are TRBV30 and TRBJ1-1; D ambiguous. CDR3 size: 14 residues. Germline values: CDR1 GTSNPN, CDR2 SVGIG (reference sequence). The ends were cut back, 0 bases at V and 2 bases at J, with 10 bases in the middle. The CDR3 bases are TGTGCCTGGAGTGTAGCGGGAATCAACACTGAAGCTTTCTTT. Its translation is CAWSVAGINTEAFF.

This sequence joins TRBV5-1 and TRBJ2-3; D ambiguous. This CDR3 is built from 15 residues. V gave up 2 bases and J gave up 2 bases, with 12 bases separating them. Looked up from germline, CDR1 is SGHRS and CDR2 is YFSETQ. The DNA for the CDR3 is TGCGCCAGCAGCTTCGTTGACTCCTACACAGATACGCAGTATTTT. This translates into CASSFVDSYTDTQYF.

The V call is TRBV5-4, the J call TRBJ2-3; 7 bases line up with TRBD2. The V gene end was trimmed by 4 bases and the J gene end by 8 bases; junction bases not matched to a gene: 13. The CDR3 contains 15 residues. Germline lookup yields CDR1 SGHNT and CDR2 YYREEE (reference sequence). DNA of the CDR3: TGTGCCAGCAGCAAATATCTTGCGGCTAGCGGTACGCAGTATTTT. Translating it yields CASSKYLAASGTQYF.

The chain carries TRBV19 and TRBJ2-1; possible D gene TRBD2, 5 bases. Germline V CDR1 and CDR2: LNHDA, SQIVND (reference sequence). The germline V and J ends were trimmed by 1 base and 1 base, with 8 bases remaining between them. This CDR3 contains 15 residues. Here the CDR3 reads CASSIGSGSYNEQFF. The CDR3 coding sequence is TGTGCCAGTAGTATAGGATCGGGATCCTACAATGAGCAGTTCTTC.

The CDR3 spells CASSVWRQLRENYEQYF. For the CDR3, the DNA is TGTGCCAGCAGCGTGTGGAGGCAATTGAGGGAAAACTACGAGCAGTACTTC. The V gene is TRBV2, the J gene TRBJ2-7, with D possibly TRBD2 on 5 matching bases. The germline V gene encodes CDR1 SNHLY and CDR2 FYNNEI. V was shortened by 6 bases and J by 3 bases, with 24 bases between the two germline ends. CDR3 length: 17 amino acids.

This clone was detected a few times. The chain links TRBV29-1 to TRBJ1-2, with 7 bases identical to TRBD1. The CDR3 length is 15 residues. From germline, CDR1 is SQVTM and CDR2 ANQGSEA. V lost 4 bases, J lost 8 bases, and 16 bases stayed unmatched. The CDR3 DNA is TGCAGCGTTGGTGCCGGGACAGCGATTTTGGGGGGCTACACCTTC. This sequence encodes CSVGAGTAILGGYTF.

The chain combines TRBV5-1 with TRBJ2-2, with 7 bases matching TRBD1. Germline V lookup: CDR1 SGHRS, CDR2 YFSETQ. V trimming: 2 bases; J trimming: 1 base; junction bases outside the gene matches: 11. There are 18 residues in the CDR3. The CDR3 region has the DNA TGCGCCAGCAGCTTAAACCCCCCACAGGGGCGGAACACCGGGGAGCTGTTTTTT. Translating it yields CASSLNPPQGRNTGELFF.

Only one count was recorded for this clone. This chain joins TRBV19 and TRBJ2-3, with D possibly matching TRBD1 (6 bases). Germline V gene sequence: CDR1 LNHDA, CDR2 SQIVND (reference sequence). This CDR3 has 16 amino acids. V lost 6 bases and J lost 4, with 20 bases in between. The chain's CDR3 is CASSRGPGTSPDTQYF. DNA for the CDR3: TGTGCCAGTAGCAGGGGACCCGGGACCTCCCCAGATACGCAGTATTTT.

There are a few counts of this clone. The chain's CDR3 is CASSAGTGRGNTIYF. CDR3 in DNA: TGTGCCAGTAGTGCGGGGACAGGGCGAGGAAACACCATATATTTT. The rearrangement links TRBV19 to TRBJ1-3; 9 nucleotides line up with TRBD1. The CDR3 sequence is 15 residues long. Germline loops: CDR1 LNHDA, CDR2 SQIVND (reference sequence). J lost 4 bases, V lost 5 bases, and 6 bases had no gene match.